One sample yielded the 22 T cell receptor beta chains listed below, sequenced in a study of cytomegalovirus exposure and HLA in healthy donors. Primers included in the PCR were 60 Vbeta and 13 Jbeta primers. Here immunoSEQ multiplex PCR was the method, and the copy in TCRdb shows in-frame clones only, minus some. The sample lists around 80,000 clones, approximately 69% occurring once. The sample comprised PBMCs. The receptors here all came from a man between 35 and 55 years old in good health and CMV-seropositive.

The V gene is TRBV30, the J gene TRBJ1-6; D call uncertain. Germline-derived CDR1 and CDR2 are GTSNPN and SVGIG (reference sequence). Trimming took off 3 bases at V and 6 bases at J, with 15 bases between the two ends. This CDR3 region has 15 residues. CDR3 nucleotide sequence: TGTGCCTGGAGGATCGAAGGGAGATTTAATTCACCCCTCCACTTT. It yields the protein CAWRIEGRFNSPLHF.

The rearrangement joins TRBV30 to TRBJ1-1; tentative D call: TRBD1 (5 bases). There are 12 residues in the CDR3. The germline gives CDR1 GTSNPN, CDR2 SVGIG (reference sequence). V was trimmed by 3 bases and J by 5 bases, leaving 10 bases between them. CDR3 sequence: CAWRARGTEAFF. The CDR3 region has the DNA TGTGCCTGGAGGGCAAGGGGAACTGAAGCTTTCTTT.

V usage is TRBV28 and J usage is TRBJ1-6; weak D call: TRBD1 (5 bases). Germline values: CDR1 MDHEN, CDR2 SYDVKM. The CDR3 totals 18 residues. The V end was cut by 4 bases, the J end by 1 base, with 17 bases between. The CDR3 loop is CASSSPGLRGSYNSPLHF. The CDR3 DNA reads TGTGCCAGCAGTTCCCCGGGCCTTAGGGGTTCCTATAATTCACCCCTCCACTTT.

The chain joins TRBV6-1 to TRBJ2-5; the match to TRBD2 covers 8 bases. Germline V gene lookup returns CDR1 MNHNS and CDR2 SASEGT. The V segment lost 7 bases and the J segment 0 bases; nucleotides outside the gene matches: 4. CDR3 length: 14 residues. DNA for the CDR3: TGTGCCAGCAAACTAGCGGTAGACCAAGAGACCCAGTACTTC. Translated, it gives CASKLAVDQETQYF.

The genes are TRBV4-2 and TRBJ2-2, with a possible D match to TRBD2 (6 bases). The CDR3 loop spans 15 amino acids. CDR1 and CDR2 from the germline V gene are LGHNA and YNFKEQ. V gave up 6 bases and J gave up 2 bases, with 13 bases separating them. CDR3 in DNA: TGTGCCAGCAGAAGAGTGGGGGGAAACACCGGGGAGCTGTTTTTT. It yields the protein CASRRVGGNTGELFF.

The gene calls are TRBV5-1 and TRBJ2-5; weak D call: TRBD1 (5 bases). The V gene's germline CDR1 is SGHRS and CDR2 YFSETQ. This CDR3 spans 16 amino acids. V was pared by 1 base and J by 7 bases, with 20 bases between. CDR3 in amino acids: CASSLPQGFFDGTQYF. In nucleotides, the CDR3 is TGCGCCAGCAGCTTGCCGCAGGGTTTTTTCGACGGGACCCAGTACTTC.

The chain links TRBV6-6 to TRBJ2-2, with 12 positions matching TRBD2. From germline, CDR1 is MNHNY and CDR2 SVGAGI (reference sequence). J was trimmed by 7 bases and V by 6 bases; bases with no gene match: 6. CDR3 length: 15 amino acids. The CDR3 loop reads CASRGLAGKIGELFF. In DNA, the CDR3 is TGTGCCAGCAGAGGACTAGCGGGAAAGATCGGGGAGCTGTTTTTT.

A remark on this clone: The junction differs from germline at one of its ends, possibly a read error. The chain is built from TRBV7-9 and TRBJ1-6; the D gene is possibly TRBD1 (6 bases). The CDR3 is 16 residues long. Germline V gene lookup returns CDR1 SEHNR and CDR2 FQNEAQ (reference sequence). The CDR3, as DNA: TGTTCCAGCAGCTTAGAAGGGGGGGCGGTTAATTCACCCCTCCACTTT. Translation gives CSSSLEGGAVNSPLHF. The variable domain in full, with the rest retrieved from reference TRBV7-9 and TRBJ1-6, is DTGVSQNPRHKITKRGQNVTFRCDPISEHNRLYWYRQTLGQGPEFLTYFQNEAQLEKSRLLSDRFSAERPKGSFSTLEIQRTEQGDSAMYLCSSSLEGGAVNSPLHFGNGTRLTVT.

The V and J genes are TRBV28 and TRBJ1-2; D is uncertain. This CDR3 contains 13 residues. Germline CDR1 is MDHEN and CDR2 is SYDVKM. Trimming left V 3 bases short and J 0 bases short, with 5 bases between. CDR3 DNA: TGTGCCAGCAGTTTTCGTGCTAACTATGGCTACACCTTC. Translated, it gives CASSFRANYGYTF.

This clone has more than one count but fewer than ten. The chain joins TRBV10-1 to TRBJ2-1; D is unresolved. In germline, CDR1 is WNHNN, CDR2 SYGVQD (reference sequence). The V and J ends lost 4 bases and 8 bases respectively, with 6 bases between them. This CDR3 is 11 amino acids long. The CDR3 spells CASSVGHEQFF. The CDR3 region has the DNA TGCGCCAGCAGTGTTGGCCATGAGCAGTTCTTC.

The chain recombines TRBV11-2 with TRBJ2-7; 7 bases map to TRBD1. The CDR3 is made up of 13 amino acids. The germline V gene encodes CDR1 SGHAT and CDR2 FQNNGV. After removal of 6 bases from V and 2 bases from J, the junction contained 4 bases not matched to a gene. The CDR3 loop is CASRRTGAYEQYF. For the CDR3, the DNA is TGTGCCAGCAGAAGGACAGGAGCCTACGAGCAGTACTTC.

The rearrangement joins TRBV4-2 to TRBJ2-3, with a weak D call TRBD2 (5 bases). Germline lookup yields CDR1 LGHNA and CDR2 YNFKEQ. The CDR3 runs 15 residues. V was clipped by 0 bases and J by 6 bases, with 13 bases between them. CDR3 protein: CASSQDGRSVDTQYF. CDR3 in DNA: TGTGCCAGCAGCCAAGATGGTCGTAGCGTGGATACGCAGTATTTT.

The chain employs TRBV18 and TRBJ1-1; 8 positions agree with TRBD1. This CDR3 contains 15 residues. Germline V lookup: CDR1 KGHSH, CDR2 LQKENI. V was pared by 6 bases and J by 0 bases, with 6 bases of the junction left unmatched. Here the CDR3 DNA reads TGTGCCAGCTCTCCGACAGGGGTTATGAACACTGAAGCTTTCTTT. It codes for CASSPTGVMNTEAFF.

The count of this clone is one. The chain couples TRBV7-9 to TRBJ2-7; TRBD2 aligns across 10 bases. The CDR3 is made up of 17 amino acids. J lost 0 bases, V lost 4 bases, and 9 bases had no gene match. CDR1 is SEHNR, CDR2 FQNEAQ, per germline (reference sequence). The CDR3 nucleotides are TGTGCCAGCAGCTCCCTCCGACTAGCGGGTGACTCCTACGAGCAGTACTTC. Its translation is CASSSLRLAGDSYEQYF.

V gene TRBV27 combines with J gene TRBJ1-4; 8 nucleotides align to TRBD1. J gave up 7 bases and V 5 bases, and 12 bases lay outside the gene matches. This CDR3 is built from 16 residues. The V gene's germline CDR1 is MNHEY and CDR2 SMNVEV (reference sequence). In DNA, the CDR3 is TGTGCCAGCAGTCCGACAGGGGTAGTATGGAGTGAAAAACTGTTTTTT. Its protein is CASSPTGVVWSEKLFF.

This clone was seen only once. The rearrangement uses TRBV7-9 and TRBJ1-3, with a possible D match to TRBD1 (6 bases). V lost 5 bases and J 0 bases, leaving 11 bases between the germline ends. CDR3 length: 15 residues. Germline V gene data show CDR1 as SEHNR and CDR2 as FQNEAQ (reference sequence). The CDR3 coding sequence is TGTGCCAGCAGCCCAGCAGGGGACTCTGGAAACACCATATATTTT. It is translated as CASSPAGDSGNTIYF.

The chain has TRBV2 and TRBJ2-5; no firm D call. The assigned J gene may be wrong: the sequence end matches TRBJ2-7 better. CDR3 length equals 11 residues. Germline V gene lookup returns CDR1 SNHLY and CDR2 FYNNEI. CDR3 nucleotides: TGTGCCAGCAGAGCACTATACGAGCAGTACTTC. Translation: CASRALYEQYF.

The chain is built from TRBV28 and TRBJ2-6; D unclear. CDR3 size: 18 residues. The ends were cut back, 6 bases at V and 0 bases at J, with 18 bases in the middle. Germline CDR1 is MDHEN and CDR2 is SYDVKM. The CDR3 region is CASRPRLTLSSGANVLTF. DNA of the CDR3: TGTGCCAGCAGGCCGCGGTTGACTCTTAGCTCTGGGGCCAACGTCCTGACTTTC. Variable domain in full (rest from reference TRBV28 and TRBJ2-6): DVKVTQSSRYLVKRTGEKVFLECVQDMDHENMFWYRQDPGLGLRLIYFSYDVKMKEKGDIPEGYSVSREKKERFSLILESASTNQTSMYLCASRPRLTLSSGANVLTFGAGSRLTVL.

The rearrangement joins TRBV28 to TRBJ1-2, with TRBD1 as a possible D gene (5 bases). The V end was cut by 2 bases, the J end by 8 bases, with 18 bases between. In germline, CDR1 is MDHEN, CDR2 SYDVKM. CDR3 length equals 15 residues. CDR3 sequence: CASSLPLGQDQGYTF. Written as DNA, the CDR3 is TGTGCCAGCAGTTTACCCCTGGGGCAGGATCAGGGCTACACCTTC.

The V gene is TRBV13, the J gene TRBJ2-3; TRBD2 matches at 13 bases. V shed 4 bases, J shed 1 base, and the junction held 11 bases outside the gene matches. In germline, CDR1 is PRHDT, CDR2 FYEKMQ (reference sequence). This CDR3 has 19 amino acids. The DNA of the CDR3 is TGTGCCAGCAGCTCCAAACTAGCGGGGGGGACGCTTGGCACAGATACGCAGTATTTT. Translating it yields CASSSKLAGGTLGTDTQYF. The complete variable domain, with remaining parts taken from reference TRBV13 and TRBJ2-3, reads AAGVIQSPRHLIKEKRETATLKCYPIPRHDTVYWYQQGPGQDPQFLISFYEKMQSDKGSIPDRFSAQQFSDYHSELNMSSLELGDSALYFCASSSKLAGGTLGTDTQYFGPGTRLTVL.

V is TRBV7-2 and J is TRBJ2-6; D is unresolved. This CDR3 spans 13 amino acids. Deletions cut 2 bases from V and 3 bases from J, with 2 bases between. Germline values: CDR1 SGHTA, CDR2 FQGNSA. The chain's CDR3 is CASSLYGANVLTF. The CDR3 DNA is TGTGCCAGCAGCTTATATGGGGCCAACGTCCTGACTTTC.

There are a few counts of this clone. This chain connects TRBV9 to TRBJ2-5, with 9 bases identical to TRBD2. There are 15 residues in the CDR3. After removal of 0 bases from V and 4 bases from J, the junction contained 4 bases not matched to a gene. Germline CDR1 reads SGDLS; CDR2 reads YYNGEE. CDR3 amino acids: CASSVALAGRETQYF. The CDR3 DNA follows: TGTGCCAGCAGCGTAGCACTAGCGGGCCGAGAGACCCAGTACTTC.